This TCR beta chain is drawn from a study of T cells after somatic rescue of genetic block. CDR1 is KGHSH, CDR2 LQKENI, per germline. Trimming at V came to 3 bases and at J to 0 bases, leaving 5 bases not matched to a gene. The CDR3 is 18 amino acids. The method was immunoSEQ multiplex PCR; TCRdb's version includes in-frame clones alone and lacks a portion of them. The sample shows tens of thousands of clones, about 90% of them seen only once. The sequence was collected from a man in his forties. The chain has TRBV18 and TRBJ2-3, with TRBD2 matching over 14 bases. The material sequenced was peripheral blood mononuclear cells (PBMCs). The CDR3 DNA follows: TGTGCCAGCTCACCCGGACTAGCGGGGGGCCCTAGCACAGATACGCAGTATTTT. Translation: CASSPGLAGGPSTDTQYF.